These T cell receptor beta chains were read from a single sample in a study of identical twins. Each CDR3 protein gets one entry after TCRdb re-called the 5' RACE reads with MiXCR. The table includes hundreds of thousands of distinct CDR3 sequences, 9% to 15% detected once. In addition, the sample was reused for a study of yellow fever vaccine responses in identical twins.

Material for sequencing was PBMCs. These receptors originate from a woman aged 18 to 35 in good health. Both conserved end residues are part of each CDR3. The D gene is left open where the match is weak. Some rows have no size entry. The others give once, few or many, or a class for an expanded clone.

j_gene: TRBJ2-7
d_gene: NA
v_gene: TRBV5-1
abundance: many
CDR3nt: TGCGCCAGCGCACGGTCAGACAGCCTCTACGAGCAGTACTTC
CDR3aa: CASARSDSLYEQYF

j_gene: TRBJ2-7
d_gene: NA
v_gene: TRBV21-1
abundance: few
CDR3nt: TGTGCCAGCAGCAAAGTCGGGGGATGGGACAGGACAACCTCCTACGAGCAGTACTTC
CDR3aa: CASSKVGGWDRTTSYEQYF

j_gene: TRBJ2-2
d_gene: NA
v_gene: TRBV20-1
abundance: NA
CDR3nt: TGCAGTGCTAGAGATGCTGAGGCCGGGGAGCTGTTTTTT
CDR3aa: CSARDAEAGELFF

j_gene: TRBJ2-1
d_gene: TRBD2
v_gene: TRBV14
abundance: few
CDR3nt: TGTGCCAGCAGCCAGAGGAGGATTGGACTAGCGGGACCTATCAATGAGCAGTTCTTC
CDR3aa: CASSQRRIGLAGPINEQFF

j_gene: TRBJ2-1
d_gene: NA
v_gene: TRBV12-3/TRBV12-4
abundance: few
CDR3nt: TGTGCCAGCAGTTTAGCGGTGGATGGCTCCTACAATGAGCAGTTCTTC
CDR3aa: CASSLAVDGSYNEQFF

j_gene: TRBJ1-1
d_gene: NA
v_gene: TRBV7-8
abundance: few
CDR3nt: TGTGCCAGCAGCTTAGCAGGGTACTCGGGTGAAGCTTTCTTT
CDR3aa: CASSLAGYSGEAFF

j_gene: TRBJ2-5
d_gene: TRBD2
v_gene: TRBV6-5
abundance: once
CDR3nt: TGTGCCAGCAGTTATGCCGGGACTAGCGGGGAGACCCAGTACTTC
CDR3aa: CASSYAGTSGETQYF

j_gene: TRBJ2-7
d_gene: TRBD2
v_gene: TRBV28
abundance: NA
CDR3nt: TGTGCCAGCAGTTTTAGTGAGGGTTGGCGGGAGGGATTCTACGAGCAGTACTTC
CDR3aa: CASSFSEGWREGFYEQYF

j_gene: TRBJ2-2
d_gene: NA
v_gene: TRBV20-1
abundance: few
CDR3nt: TGCAGTGCTAGAGATCTAGTTCCCGGGGAGCTGTTTTTT
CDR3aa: CSARDLVPGELFF

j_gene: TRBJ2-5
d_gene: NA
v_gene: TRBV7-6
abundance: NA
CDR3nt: TGTGCCAGCAGTAACATCCAAGAGACCCAGTACTTC
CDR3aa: CASSNIQETQYF

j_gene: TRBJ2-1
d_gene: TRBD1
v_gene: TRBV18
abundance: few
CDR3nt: TGTGCCAGCTCACAACCAGGGGGCGAGCAGTTCTTC
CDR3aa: CASSQPGGEQFF

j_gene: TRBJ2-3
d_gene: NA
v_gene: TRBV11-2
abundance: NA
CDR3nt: TGTGCCAGCAGCTTAGTTCTCCCGGGGTTAGATACGCAGTATTTT
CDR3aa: CASSLVLPGLDTQYF

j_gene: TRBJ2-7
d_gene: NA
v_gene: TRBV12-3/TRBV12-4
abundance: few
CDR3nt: TGTGCCAGCAGTTTAGGGAGTATACTTCAGGGCTACGAGCAGTACTTC
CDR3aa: CASSLGSILQGYEQYF

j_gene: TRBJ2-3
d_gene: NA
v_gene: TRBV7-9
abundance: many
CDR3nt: TGTGCCAGCAGCTTAGACCCCGGGGGACTGTTCACAGATACGCAGTATTTT
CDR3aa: CASSLDPGGLFTDTQYF

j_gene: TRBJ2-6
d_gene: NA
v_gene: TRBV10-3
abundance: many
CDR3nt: TGTGCCATCTCGGGATCTGGGGCCAACGTCCTGACTTTC
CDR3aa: CAISGSGANVLTF

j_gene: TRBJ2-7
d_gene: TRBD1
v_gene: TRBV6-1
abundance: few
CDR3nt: TGTGCCAGCAGGAATGTGGGACAGTCCTACGAGCAGTACTTC
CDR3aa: CASRNVGQSYEQYF

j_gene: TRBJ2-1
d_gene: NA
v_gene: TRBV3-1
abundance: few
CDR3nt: TGTGCCAGCAGCCAAGACAGTCTAGGAGGGTACAATGAGCAGTTCTTC
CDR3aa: CASSQDSLGGYNEQFF

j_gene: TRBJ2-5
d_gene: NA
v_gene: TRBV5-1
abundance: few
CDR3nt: TGCGCCAGCAGCTTCCGAAATCAAGAGACCCAGTACTTC
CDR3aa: CASSFRNQETQYF

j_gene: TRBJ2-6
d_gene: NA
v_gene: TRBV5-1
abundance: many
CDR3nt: TGCGCCAGTGACAGTTTCCCGGGGGCCAACGTCCTGACTTTC
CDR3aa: CASDSFPGANVLTF

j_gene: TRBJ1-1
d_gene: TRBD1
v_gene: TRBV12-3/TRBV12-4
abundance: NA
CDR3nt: TGTGCCAGCAACAAAGGACAGGGCAACACTGAAGCTTTCTTT
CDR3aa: CASNKGQGNTEAFF

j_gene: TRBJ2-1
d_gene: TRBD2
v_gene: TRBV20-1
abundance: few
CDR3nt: TGCAGTGCCGCCCAGGGACTAGCGCACGAACAGTTCTTC
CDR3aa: CSAAQGLAHEQFF

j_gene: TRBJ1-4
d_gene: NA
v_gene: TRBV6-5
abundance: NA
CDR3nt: TGTGCCAGCAGTTCCCCCCGGATCGGGGAAAAACTGTTTTTT
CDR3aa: CASSSPRIGEKLFF